This T cell receptor beta chain emerged from a study of cytomegalovirus exposure and HLA in healthy donors. General study findings and limits: A later analysis reportedly identified an Asian-associated ancestry cluster as carrying fewer N-insertions than the roughly 720-donor mean. In a later analysis, HLA-associated TCR beta chains were more clonally expanded than equally common others.

While unrecorded immune exposures were likely, the donors were nominally healthy when sampled. The PCR employed 60 Vbeta primers together with 13 Jbeta primers. Repertoires were generated with immunoSEQ multiplex PCR, while TCRdb's copy carries only in-frame clones and drops some. The data show 130,000 or so clones, 70% to 85% seen once. This clone was found a few times. Antigen specificity is unknown. Sequences were obtained from PBMCs. The receptor's source is a woman aged 40 to 50 in good health and CMV-seronegative.

CDR3: CASSLRQGVEQYF. The CDR3 nucleotides read TGTGCCAGCAGCTTAAGGCAGGGGGTCGAGCAGTACTTC. The chain recombines TRBV7-3 with TRBJ2-7, with 7 bases identical to TRBD1. V shed 1 base and J 6 bases; nucleotides not matched to a gene: 3. The CDR3 runs to 13 residues. CDR1 and CDR2 from the germline V gene are SGHTA and FQGTGA.